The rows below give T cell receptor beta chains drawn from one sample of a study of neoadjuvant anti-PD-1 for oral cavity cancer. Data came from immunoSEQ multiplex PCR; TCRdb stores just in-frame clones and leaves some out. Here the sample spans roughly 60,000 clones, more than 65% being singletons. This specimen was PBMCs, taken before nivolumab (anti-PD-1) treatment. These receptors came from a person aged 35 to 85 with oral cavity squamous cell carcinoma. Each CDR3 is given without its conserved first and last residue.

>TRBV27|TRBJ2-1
ASSLISSAGGPNNEQF
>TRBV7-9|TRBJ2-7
ASIQGGAYYEQY
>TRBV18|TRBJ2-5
ASSPFRDQETQY
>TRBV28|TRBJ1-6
ASSSRVANSPLH
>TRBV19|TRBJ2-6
ASTPGPGAYSGANVLT
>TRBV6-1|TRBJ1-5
ASSETGNGNQPQH
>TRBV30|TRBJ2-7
AWSPRDLIWSEQY
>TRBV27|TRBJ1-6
ASSFRLWDNSPLH
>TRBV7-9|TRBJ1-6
ASSLEGDLSPLH
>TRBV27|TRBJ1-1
ASSLTSTTGRRTEAF
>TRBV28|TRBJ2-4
ASSPGGPTKNIQY
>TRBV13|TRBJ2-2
ASSLAGLRQGDTGELF
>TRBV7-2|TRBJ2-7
ASSSLGQGKNYEQY
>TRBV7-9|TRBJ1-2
ASSPDLDNYGYT
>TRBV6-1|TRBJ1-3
ASSVAELSSGNTIY
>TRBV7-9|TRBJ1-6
ASSPGQGAEPLH
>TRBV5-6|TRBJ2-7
ASSLGTSASYEQY
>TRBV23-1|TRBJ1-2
ASSRRGAADGYT
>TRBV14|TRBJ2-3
ASSRSGAGGLGTDTQY
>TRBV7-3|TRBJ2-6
ASTPRRSGANVLT
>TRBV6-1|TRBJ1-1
ASSRVWDTEAF
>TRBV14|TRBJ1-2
ASSQGRGNPFYGYT
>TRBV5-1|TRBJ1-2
ASSLELGAGGYT
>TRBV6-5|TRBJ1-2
ASSRPGPLNYGYT
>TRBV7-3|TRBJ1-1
ASSNLGQGEAF
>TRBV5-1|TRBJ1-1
ASSLNGGKGSNTEAF
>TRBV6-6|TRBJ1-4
ASSYSPGTGTKGLF
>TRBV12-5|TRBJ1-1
ASEFGVYTEAF
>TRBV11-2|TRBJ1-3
ASSLQGISGNTIY
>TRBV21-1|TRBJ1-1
ASRLPRGDTEAF
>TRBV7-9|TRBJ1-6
ASSLYGGGYNSPLH
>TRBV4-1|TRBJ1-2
ASSPEEGVVYGYT
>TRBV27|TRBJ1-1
ASSFSGRATEAF
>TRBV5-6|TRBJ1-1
ASRARGANTEAF
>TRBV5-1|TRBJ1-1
ASSLGGGVNTEAF
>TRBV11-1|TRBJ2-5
ASSLDPQETQY
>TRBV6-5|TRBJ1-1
ASRGQGMNTEAF
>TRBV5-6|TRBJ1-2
ASSTPRRQTSGYT
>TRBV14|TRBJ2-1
ASSQLLRWGESNEQF
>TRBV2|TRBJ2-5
ASSVPRAQGGTQY